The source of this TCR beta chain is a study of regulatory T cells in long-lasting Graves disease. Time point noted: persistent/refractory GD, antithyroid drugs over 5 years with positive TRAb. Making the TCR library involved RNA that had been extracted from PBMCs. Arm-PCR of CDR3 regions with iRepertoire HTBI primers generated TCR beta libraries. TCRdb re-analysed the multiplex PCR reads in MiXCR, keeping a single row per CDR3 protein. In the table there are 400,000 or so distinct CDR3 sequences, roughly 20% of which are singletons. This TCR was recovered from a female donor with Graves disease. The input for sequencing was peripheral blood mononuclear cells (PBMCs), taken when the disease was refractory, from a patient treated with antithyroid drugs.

The DNA for the CDR3 is TGTGCCAGCAGCCAAGGATTCCGGGACAGGGATGGCTACACCTTC. Translating gives CASSQGFRDRDGYTF. This rearrangement joins TRBV4-2 to TRBJ1-2, with 9 nucleotides matching TRBD1. CDR1 is LGHNA, CDR2 YNFKEQ, per germline. V shed 1 base and J 6 bases; nucleotides not matched to a gene: 6. This CDR3 region has 15 residues.